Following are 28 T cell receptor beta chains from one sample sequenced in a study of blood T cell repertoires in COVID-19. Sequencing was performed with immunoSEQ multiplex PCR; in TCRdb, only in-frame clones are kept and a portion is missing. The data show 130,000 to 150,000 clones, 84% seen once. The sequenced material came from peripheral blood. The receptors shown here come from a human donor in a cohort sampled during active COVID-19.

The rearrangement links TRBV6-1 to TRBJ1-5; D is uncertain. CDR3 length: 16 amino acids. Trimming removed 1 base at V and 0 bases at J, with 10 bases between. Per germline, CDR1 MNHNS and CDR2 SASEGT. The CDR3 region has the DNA TGTGCCAGCAGTGAAGGACACCCGAATAGCAATCAGCCCCAGCATTTT. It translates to CASSEGHPNSNQPQHF.

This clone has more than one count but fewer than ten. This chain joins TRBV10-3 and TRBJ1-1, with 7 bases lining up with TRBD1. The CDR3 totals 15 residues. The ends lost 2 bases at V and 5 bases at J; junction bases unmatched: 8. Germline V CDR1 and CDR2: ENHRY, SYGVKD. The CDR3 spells CAISEPSPTGTEAFF. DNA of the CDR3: TGTGCCATCAGTGAGCCCAGTCCGACAGGGACTGAAGCTTTCTTT.

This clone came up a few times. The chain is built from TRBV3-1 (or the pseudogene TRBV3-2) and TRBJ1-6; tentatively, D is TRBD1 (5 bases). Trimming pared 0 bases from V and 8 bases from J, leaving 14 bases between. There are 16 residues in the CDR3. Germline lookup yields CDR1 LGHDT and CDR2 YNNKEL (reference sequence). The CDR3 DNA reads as TGTGCCAGCAGCCAAGATCTCGGGGGAGGGGATTCACCCCTCCACTTT. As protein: CASSQDLGGGDSPLHF.

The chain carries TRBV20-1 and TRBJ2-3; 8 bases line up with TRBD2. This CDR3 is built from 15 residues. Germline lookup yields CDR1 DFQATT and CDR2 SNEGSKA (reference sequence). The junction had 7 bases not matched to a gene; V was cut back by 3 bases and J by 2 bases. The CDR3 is CSASDAGGFTDTQYF. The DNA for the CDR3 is TGCAGTGCTAGTGATGCGGGGGGCTTCACAGATACGCAGTATTTT.

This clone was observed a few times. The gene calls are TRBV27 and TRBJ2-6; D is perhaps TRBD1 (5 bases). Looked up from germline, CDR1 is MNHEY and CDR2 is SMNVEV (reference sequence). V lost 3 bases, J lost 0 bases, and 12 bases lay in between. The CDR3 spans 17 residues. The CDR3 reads CASSFLTGSSGANVLTF. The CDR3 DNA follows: TGTGCCAGCAGTTTCTTAACAGGCAGCTCTGGGGCCAACGTCCTGACTTTC. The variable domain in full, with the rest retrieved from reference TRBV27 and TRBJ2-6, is EAQVTQNPRYLITVTGKKLTVTCSQNMNHEYMSWYRQDPGLGLRQIYYSMNVEVTDKGDVPEGYKVSRKEKRNFPLILESPSPNQTSLYFCASSFLTGSSGANVLTFGAGSRLTVL.

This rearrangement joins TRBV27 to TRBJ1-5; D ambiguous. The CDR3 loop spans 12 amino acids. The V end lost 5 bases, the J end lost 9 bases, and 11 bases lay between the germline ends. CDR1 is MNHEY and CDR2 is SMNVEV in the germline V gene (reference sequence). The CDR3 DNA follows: TGTGCCAGCAGTCCCTCCGGGTCGCCCCAGCATTTT. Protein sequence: CASSPSGSPQHF.

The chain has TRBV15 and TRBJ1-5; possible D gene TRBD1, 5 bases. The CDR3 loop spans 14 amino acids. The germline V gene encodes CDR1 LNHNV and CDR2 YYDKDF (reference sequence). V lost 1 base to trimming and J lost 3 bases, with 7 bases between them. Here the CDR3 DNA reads TGTGCCACCAGCAGAGGGGGCGCCAATCAGCCCCAGCATTTT. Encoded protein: CATSRGGANQPQHF.

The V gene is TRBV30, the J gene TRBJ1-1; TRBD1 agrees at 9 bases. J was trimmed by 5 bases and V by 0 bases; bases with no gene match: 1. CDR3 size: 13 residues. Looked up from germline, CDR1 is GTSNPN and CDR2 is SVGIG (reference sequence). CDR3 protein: CAWSVGTGTEAFF. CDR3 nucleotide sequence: TGTGCCTGGAGTGTAGGGACAGGGACTGAAGCTTTCTTT. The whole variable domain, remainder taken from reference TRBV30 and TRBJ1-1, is SQTIHQWPATLVQPVGSPLSLECTVEGTSNPNLYWYRQAAGRGLQLLFYSVGIGQISSEVPQNLSASRPQDRQFILSSKKLLLSDSGFYLCAWSVGTGTEAFFGQGTRLTVV.

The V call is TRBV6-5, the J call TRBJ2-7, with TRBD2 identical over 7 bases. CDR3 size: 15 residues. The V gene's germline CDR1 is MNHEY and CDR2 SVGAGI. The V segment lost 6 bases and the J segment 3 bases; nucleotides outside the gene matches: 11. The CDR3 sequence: CASRTRGSGVYEQYF. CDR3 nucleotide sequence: TGTGCCAGCAGAACACGAGGGAGCGGGGTCTACGAGCAGTACTTC.

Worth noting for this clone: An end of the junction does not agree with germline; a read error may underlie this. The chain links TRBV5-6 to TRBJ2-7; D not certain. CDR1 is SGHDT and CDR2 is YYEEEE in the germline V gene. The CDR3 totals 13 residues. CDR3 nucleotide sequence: TGTGCCAGCAGCTTGGTTGGTTCCTACCAGCAGTACTTC. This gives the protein CASSLVGSYQQYF.

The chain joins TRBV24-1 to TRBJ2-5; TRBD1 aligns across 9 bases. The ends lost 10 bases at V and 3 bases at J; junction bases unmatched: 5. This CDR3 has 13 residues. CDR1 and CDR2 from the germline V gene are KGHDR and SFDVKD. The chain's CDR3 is CATSTGGKETQYF. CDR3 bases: TGTGCCACTTCGACAGGGGGGAAAGAGACCCAGTACTTC.

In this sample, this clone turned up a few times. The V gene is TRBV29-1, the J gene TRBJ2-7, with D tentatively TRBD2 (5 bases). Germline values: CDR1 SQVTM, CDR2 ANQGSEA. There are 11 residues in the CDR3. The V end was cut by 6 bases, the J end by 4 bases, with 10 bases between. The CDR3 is CSVPRGYEQYF. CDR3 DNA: TGCAGCGTCCCACGGGGATACGAGCAGTACTTC.

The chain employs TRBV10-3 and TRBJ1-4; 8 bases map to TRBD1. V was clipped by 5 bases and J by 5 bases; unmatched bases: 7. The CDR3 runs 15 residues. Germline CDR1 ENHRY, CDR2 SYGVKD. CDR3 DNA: TGTGCCATCAGTCCCCGGACAGGGTCAAATGAAAAACTGTTTTTT. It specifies CAISPRTGSNEKLFF.

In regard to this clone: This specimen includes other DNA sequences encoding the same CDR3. The chain's CDR3 is CASSHGGGTEAFF. Written as DNA, the CDR3 is TGTGCCAGCAGCCACGGGGGGGGTACTGAAGCTTTCTTT. The J gene is TRBJ1-1, the V gene TRBV3-1 (or the pseudogene TRBV3-2); tentative D call: TRBD1 (5 bases). Germline V gene lookup returns CDR1 LGHDT and CDR2 YNNKEL (reference sequence). This CDR3 is 13 amino acids long. V shed 3 bases and J shed 5 bases, with 10 bases lying between them.

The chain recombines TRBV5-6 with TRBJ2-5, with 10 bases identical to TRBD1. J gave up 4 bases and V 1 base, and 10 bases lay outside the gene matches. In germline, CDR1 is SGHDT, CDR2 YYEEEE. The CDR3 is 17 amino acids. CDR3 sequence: CASSLRTWDRGAETQYF. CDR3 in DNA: TGTGCCAGCAGCTTGCGCACCTGGGACAGGGGTGCAGAGACCCAGTACTTC.

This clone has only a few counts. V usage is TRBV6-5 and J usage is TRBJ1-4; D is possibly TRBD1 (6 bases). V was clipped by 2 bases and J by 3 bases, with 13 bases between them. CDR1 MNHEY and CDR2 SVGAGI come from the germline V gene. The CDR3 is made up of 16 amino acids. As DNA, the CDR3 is TGTGCCAGCAGTTACGCAGGGGCCGGGGCTAATGAAAAACTGTTTTTT. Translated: CASSYAGAGANEKLFF.

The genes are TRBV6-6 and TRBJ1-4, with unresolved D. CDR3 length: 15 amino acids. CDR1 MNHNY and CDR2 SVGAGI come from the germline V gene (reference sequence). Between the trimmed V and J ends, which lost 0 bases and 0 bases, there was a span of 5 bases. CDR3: CASSYSGPTNEKLFF. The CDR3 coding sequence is TGTGCCAGCAGTTACTCGGGCCCAACTAATGAAAAACTGTTTTTT.

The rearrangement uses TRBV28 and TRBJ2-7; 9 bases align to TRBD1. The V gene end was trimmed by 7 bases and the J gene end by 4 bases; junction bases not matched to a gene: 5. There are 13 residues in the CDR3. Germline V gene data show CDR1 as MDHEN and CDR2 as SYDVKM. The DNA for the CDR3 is TGTGCCAGCACCACGGACAGGGGTTACGAGCAGTACTTC. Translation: CASTTDRGYEQYF.

CDR3 in DNA: TGTGCCAGCAGCTTAGTCACAGGGATTGCGGACACTGAAGCTTTCTTT. This sequence encodes CASSLVTGIADTEAFF. This sequence joins TRBV11-3 and TRBJ1-1, with D perhaps TRBD1 (6 bases). The V end was cut by 1 base, the J end by 3 bases, with 15 bases between. CDR1 and CDR2 from the germline V gene are SGHNT and YENEEA. This CDR3 has 16 amino acids.

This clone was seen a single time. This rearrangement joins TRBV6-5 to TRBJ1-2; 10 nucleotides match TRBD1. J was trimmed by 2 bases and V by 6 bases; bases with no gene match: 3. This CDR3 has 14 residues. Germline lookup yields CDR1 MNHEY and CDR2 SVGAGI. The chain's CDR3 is CASSRTGGNYGYTF. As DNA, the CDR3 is TGTGCCAGCAGCCGGACAGGGGGGAACTATGGCTACACCTTC.

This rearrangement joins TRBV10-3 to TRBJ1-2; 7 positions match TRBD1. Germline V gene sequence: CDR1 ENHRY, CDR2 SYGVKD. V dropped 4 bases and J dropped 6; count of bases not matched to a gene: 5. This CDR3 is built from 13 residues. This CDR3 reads CAISADRANGYTF. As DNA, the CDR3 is TGTGCCATCAGTGCAGACAGGGCGAATGGCTACACCTTC.

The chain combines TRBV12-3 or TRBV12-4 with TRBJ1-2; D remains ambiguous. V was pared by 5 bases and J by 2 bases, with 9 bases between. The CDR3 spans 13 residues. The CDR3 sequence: CASSITENYGYTF. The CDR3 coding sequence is TGTGCCAGCAGTATTACAGAGAACTATGGCTACACCTTC.

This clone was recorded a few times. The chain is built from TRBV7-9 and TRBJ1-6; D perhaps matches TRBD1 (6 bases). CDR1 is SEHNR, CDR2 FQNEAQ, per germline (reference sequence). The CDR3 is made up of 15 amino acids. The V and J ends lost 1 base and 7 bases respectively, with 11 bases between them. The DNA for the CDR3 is TGTGCCAGCAGCTTAGGATCAGGGGACAATTCACCCCTCCACTTT. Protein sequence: CASSLGSGDNSPLHF. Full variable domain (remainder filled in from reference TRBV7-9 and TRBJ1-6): DTGVSQNPRHKITKRGQNVTFRCDPISEHNRLYWYRQTLGQGPEFLTYFQNEAQLEKSRLLSDRFSAERPKGSFSTLEIQRTEQGDSAMYLCASSLGSGDNSPLHFGNGTRLTVT.

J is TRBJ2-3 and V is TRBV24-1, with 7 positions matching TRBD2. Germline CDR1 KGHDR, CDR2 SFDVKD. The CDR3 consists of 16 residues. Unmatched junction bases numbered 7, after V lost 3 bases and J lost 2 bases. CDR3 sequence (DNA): TGTGCCACCAGTGATGTACTAGCGTCTGACACAGATACGCAGTATTTT. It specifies CATSDVLASDTDTQYF.

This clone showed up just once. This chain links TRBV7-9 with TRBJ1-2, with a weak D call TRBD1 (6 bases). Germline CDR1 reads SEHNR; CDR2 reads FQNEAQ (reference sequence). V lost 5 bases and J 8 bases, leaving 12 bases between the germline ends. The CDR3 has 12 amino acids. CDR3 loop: CASSAQTGGYTF. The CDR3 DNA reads TGTGCCAGCAGCGCCCAGACAGGCGGCTACACCTTC.

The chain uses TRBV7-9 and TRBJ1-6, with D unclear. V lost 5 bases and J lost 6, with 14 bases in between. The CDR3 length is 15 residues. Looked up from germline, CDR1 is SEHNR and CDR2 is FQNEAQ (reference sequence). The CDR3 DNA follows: TGTGCCAGCAGCCCCCCCGGGTGGCTTAATTCACCCCTCCACTTT. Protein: CASSPPGWLNSPLHF. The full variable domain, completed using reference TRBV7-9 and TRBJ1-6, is DTGVSQNPRHKITKRGQNVTFRCDPISEHNRLYWYRQTLGQGPEFLTYFQNEAQLEKSRLLSDRFSAERPKGSFSTLEIQRTEQGDSAMYLCASSPPGWLNSPLHFGNGTRLTVT.

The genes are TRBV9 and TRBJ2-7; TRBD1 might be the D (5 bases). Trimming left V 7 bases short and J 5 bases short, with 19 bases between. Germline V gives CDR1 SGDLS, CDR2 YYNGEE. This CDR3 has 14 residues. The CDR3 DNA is TGTGCCAGCCAGAGATCCAGGGTTTCGGACGAGCAGTACTTC. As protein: CASQRSRVSDEQYF.

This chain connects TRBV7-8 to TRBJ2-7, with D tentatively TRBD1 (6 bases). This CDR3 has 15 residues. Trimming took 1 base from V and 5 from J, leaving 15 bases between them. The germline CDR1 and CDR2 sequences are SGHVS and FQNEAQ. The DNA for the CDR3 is TGTGCCAGCAGCTTAGGTGTGAGGGGGATGAACGAGCAGTACTTC. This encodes CASSLGVRGMNEQYF.